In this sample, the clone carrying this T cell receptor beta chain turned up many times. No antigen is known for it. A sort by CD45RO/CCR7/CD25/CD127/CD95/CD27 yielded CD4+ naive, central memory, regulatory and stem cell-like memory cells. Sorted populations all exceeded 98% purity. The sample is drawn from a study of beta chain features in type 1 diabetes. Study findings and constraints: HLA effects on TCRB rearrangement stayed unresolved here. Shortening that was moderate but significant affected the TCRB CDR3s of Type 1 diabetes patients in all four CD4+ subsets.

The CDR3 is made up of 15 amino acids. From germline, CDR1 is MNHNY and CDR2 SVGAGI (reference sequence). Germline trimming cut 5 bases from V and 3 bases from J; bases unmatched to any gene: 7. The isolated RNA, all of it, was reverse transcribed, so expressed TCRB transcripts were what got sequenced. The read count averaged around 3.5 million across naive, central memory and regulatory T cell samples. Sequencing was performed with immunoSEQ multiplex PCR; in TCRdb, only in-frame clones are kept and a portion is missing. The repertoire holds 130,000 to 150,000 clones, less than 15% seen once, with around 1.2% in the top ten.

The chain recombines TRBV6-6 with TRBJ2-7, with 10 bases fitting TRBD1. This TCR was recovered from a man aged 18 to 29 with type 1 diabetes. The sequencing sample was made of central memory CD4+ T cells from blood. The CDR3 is CASSSTGTGVYEQYF. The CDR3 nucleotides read TGTGCCAGCAGTAGCACCGGGACAGGGGTCTACGAGCAGTACTTC.